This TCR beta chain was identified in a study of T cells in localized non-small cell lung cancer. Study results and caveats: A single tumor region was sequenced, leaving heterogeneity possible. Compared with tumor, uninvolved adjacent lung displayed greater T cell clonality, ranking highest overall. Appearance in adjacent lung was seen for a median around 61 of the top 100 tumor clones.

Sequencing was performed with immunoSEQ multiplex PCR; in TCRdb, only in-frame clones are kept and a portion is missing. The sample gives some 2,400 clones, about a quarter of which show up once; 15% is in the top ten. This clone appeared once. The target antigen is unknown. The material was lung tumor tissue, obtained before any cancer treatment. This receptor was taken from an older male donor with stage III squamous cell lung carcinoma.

In DNA, the CDR3 is TGTGCCAGTAAGAACAGGGACAGGGACACCGGGGAGCTGTTTTTT. Translation: CASKNRDRDTGELFF. V and J are TRBV19 and TRBJ2-2; 9 bases align to TRBD1. V was clipped by 7 bases and J by 3 bases; unmatched bases: 6. Germline V gene lookup returns CDR1 LNHDA and CDR2 SQIVND (reference sequence). The CDR3 loop spans 15 amino acids.